The 15 T cell receptor beta chains presented below share a single source sample, sequenced in a study of blood T cell repertoires in COVID-19. The repertoire was sequenced with immunoSEQ multiplex PCR; TCRdb's copy has only in-frame clones and lacks some. Of about 100,000 clones listed, about three quarters are singletons. The sample was peripheral blood. The receptors were sampled from a man between 65 and 85 years old with acute or convalescent COVID-19.

This sequence joins TRBV2 and TRBJ1-2, with D unresolved. Germline CDR1 is SNHLY and CDR2 is FYNNEI. The V end lost 8 bases, the J end lost 6 bases, and 13 bases lay between the germline ends. CDR3 length: 12 residues. The CDR3 DNA is TGTGCCAGCCCAGCCCGGGGTAATGGCTACACCTTC. It yields the protein CASPARGNGYTF.

CDR3 in DNA: TGTGCCAGCAGCCAAGCGGGGACTTCACACACCGGGGAGCTGTTTTTT. Its protein product is CASSQAGTSHTGELFF. The chain couples TRBV14 to TRBJ2-2, with a tentative D call TRBD2 (6 bases). Per the germline V gene, CDR1 is SGHDN and CDR2 is FVKESK. The V end was cut by 1 base, the J end by 3 bases, with 12 bases between. The CDR3 spans 16 residues.

The chain combines TRBV7-6 with TRBJ2-7; D perhaps matches TRBD2 (7 bases). The V end lost 1 base, the J end lost 5 bases, and 15 bases lay between the germline ends. There are 15 residues in the CDR3. Germline V CDR1 and CDR2: SGHVS, FNYEAQ. The CDR3 loop is CASSLGEGGFDEQYF. Written as DNA, the CDR3 is TGTGCCAGCAGCTTAGGGGAGGGGGGCTTTGACGAGCAGTACTTC.

The chain employs TRBV12-3 or TRBV12-4 and TRBJ2-2, with 7 bases that match TRBD1. The V segment lost 6 bases and the J segment 6 bases; nucleotides outside the gene matches: 4. CDR3 length equals 13 residues. As DNA, the CDR3 is TGTGCCAGCAGAATCGGGACAGCCGGGGAGCTGTTTTTT. It codes for CASRIGTAGELFF.

V and J are TRBV12-3 or TRBV12-4 and TRBJ1-1; TRBD1 might be the D (6 bases). V was trimmed by 5 bases and J by 1 base, leaving 8 bases between them. The CDR3 runs to 13 residues. The CDR3 sequence: CASSQQGNTEAFF. The CDR3 coding sequence is TGTGCCAGCAGTCAACAGGGGAACACTGAAGCTTTCTTT.

This clone is a singleton in its sample. The rearrangement joins TRBV6-2 or TRBV6-3 to TRBJ1-2, with 10 bases aligning to TRBD1. With 0 bases clipped from V and 7 bases from J, the junction kept 5 bases outside the gene matches. The CDR3 has 15 amino acids. Germline V gene lookup returns CDR1 MNHEY and CDR2 SVGEGT. The DNA for the CDR3 is TGTGCCAGCAGTTACTCAGGACAGGGGGGTCTTGGCTACACCTTC. The encoded protein is CASSYSGQGGLGYTF.

V and J are TRBV6-1 and TRBJ1-1; TRBD1 might be the D (5 bases). Deletions cut 2 bases from V and 4 bases from J, with 11 bases between. CDR1 and CDR2 from the germline V gene are MNHNS and SASEGT. The CDR3 consists of 14 residues. CDR3 in amino acids: CASSERSGLTEAFF. CDR3 sequence (DNA): TGTGCCAGCAGTGAAAGGTCAGGGCTCACTGAAGCTTTCTTT.

This clone was found once. This rearrangement joins TRBV18 to TRBJ1-2; the match to TRBD1 covers 8 bases. J lost 7 bases, V lost 4 bases, and 5 bases had no gene match. The CDR3 extends over 13 amino acids. Germline CDR1 reads KGHSH; CDR2 reads LQKENI. This CDR3 is CASSQDRESGYTF. The CDR3 DNA reads as TGTGCCAGCTCACAGGACAGGGAGTCTGGCTACACCTTC. Together with reference TRBV18 and TRBJ1-2, the CDR3 gives the full variable domain: NAGVMQNPRHLVRRRGQEARLRCSPMKGHSHVYWYRQLPEEGLKFMVYLQKENIIDESGMPKERFSAEFPKEGPSILRIQQVVRGDSAAYFCASSQDRESGYTFGSGTRLTVV.

This sequence joins TRBV27 and TRBJ2-3; the D is unclear. V was cut by 6 bases and J by 2 bases, with 9 bases left in between. The CDR3 spans 13 residues. Germline CDR1 is MNHEY and CDR2 is SMNVEV (reference sequence). The CDR3: CASSRTNTDTQYF. The CDR3 DNA follows: TGTGCCAGCAGCCGAACTAACACAGATACGCAGTATTTT.

This clone has at least ten counts. The V call is TRBV19, the J call TRBJ1-4, with 8 bases matching TRBD1. Germline loops: CDR1 LNHDA, CDR2 SQIVND (reference sequence). The CDR3 spans 13 residues. Germline trimming cut 3 bases from V and 11 bases from J; bases unmatched to any gene: 5. CDR3 amino acids: CASSIDRGDKLFF. In nucleotides, the CDR3 is TGTGCCAGTAGTATCGACAGGGGAGACAAACTGTTTTTT. Drawing the rest from reference TRBV19 and TRBJ1-4, the complete variable domain is DGGITQSPKYLFRKEGQNVTLSCEQNLNHDAMYWYRQDPGQGLRLIYYSQIVNDFQKGDIAEGYSVSREKKESFPLTVTSAQKNPTAFYLCASSIDRGDKLFFGSGTQLSVL.

This clone was observed many times. V usage is TRBV12-3 or TRBV12-4 and J usage is TRBJ2-5; the match to TRBD2 covers 11 bases. Losses at the gene ends were 6 bases for V and 4 bases for J; bases not matched to a gene: 1. The CDR3 runs to 13 residues. The CDR3 DNA reads as TGTGCCAGCAGAACTAGCGGGGGAGAGACCCAGTACTTC. The encoded protein is CASRTSGGETQYF.

This chain joins TRBV6-8 and TRBJ2-5; 8 bases match TRBD2. The CDR3 length is 17 residues. Losses at the gene ends were 5 bases for V and 5 bases for J; bases not matched to a gene: 16. Germline V gene data show CDR1 as MNHGY and CDR2 as SAAAGT. CDR3 nucleotides: TGTGCCAGCAGTCATATGGAGAGCGGGGGATCGGCGGAGACCCAGTACTTC. Translating it yields CASSHMESGGSAETQYF.

This chain joins TRBV6-5 and TRBJ1-3; tentative D call: TRBD1 (5 bases). Germline V gene data show CDR1 as MNHEY and CDR2 as SVGAGI. The V end lost 1 base, the J end lost 2 bases, and 12 bases lay between the germline ends. The CDR3 spans 16 residues. The CDR3 sequence: CASSYWIGETGNTIYF. The CDR3 region has the DNA TGTGCCAGCAGTTACTGGATAGGGGAAACTGGAAACACCATATATTTT.

The V call is TRBV9, the J call TRBJ1-3, with TRBD1 matching 7 bases. V gave up 7 bases and J gave up 1 base; unmatched junction bases: 8. Germline V gene data show CDR1 as SGDLS and CDR2 as YYNGEE. The length of the CDR3 is 15 residues. The CDR3 here is CASSTGDSSGNTIYF. CDR3 sequence (DNA): TGTGCCAGCTCCACGGGGGACAGTTCTGGAAACACCATATATTTT.

The chain joins TRBV30 to TRBJ2-1, with 8 bases lining up with TRBD2. J was trimmed by 4 bases and V by 3 bases; bases with no gene match: 14. This CDR3 region has 17 residues. Germline loops: CDR1 GTSNPN, CDR2 SVGIG (reference sequence). CDR3 DNA sequence: TGTGCCTGGAGCAGGGGACTAGAACAACCAAGTTACAATGAGCAGTTCTTC. Its translation is CAWSRGLEQPSYNEQFF.